A selection of T cell receptor beta chains follows, all from one sample in a study of cytomegalovirus exposure and HLA in healthy donors. The protocol was immunoSEQ multiplex PCR, while the TCRdb copy is restricted to in-frame clones and leaves out a portion. The sample contains 35,000 to 40,000 clones, approximately 92% of which appear only once. The sequenced sample consisted of PBMCs. These TCRs come from a man younger than 35 in good health and CMV-seronegative. CDR3s include the opening cysteine and the closing phenylalanine or tryptophan. A D gene is named only where the DNA matches it firmly. Clone size appears in some rows only: once, few, many, or a class for an expanded clone.

clone size	D gene	V gene	J gene	CDR3 DNA	CDR3 protein
-	-	TRBV18	TRBJ2-5	TGTGCCAGCTCACCATTAAGGGGACAAGAGACCCAGTACTTC	CASSPLRGQETQYF
-	TRBD1	TRBV11-2	TRBJ1-3	TGTGCCAGCAGACACGACAGGGGGCTGAGAAACACCATATATTTT	CASRHDRGLRNTIYF
-	-	TRBV10-3	TRBJ1-5	TGTGCCATCAGTGAGTCAGACATGCCGACCAAAAATCAGCCCCAGCATTTT	CAISESDMPTKNQPQHF
-	TRBD1	TRBV28	TRBJ2-7	TGTGCCAGCAGACCACAGGGGGCGGCTTACGAGCAGTACTTC	CASRPQGAAYEQYF
-	TRBD2	TRBV7-3	TRBJ2-1	TGTGCCAGCAGCTTAACTCCAGCGGGGGGGTACAATGAGCAGTTCTTC	CASSLTPAGGYNEQFF
-	-	TRBV6-6	TRBJ2-3	TGTGCCAGCAGTTACGGGCGTTTTAACACAGATACGCAGTATTTT	CASSYGRFNTDTQYF
-	TRBD2	TRBV6-1	TRBJ2-5	TGTGCCAGCACCCGACTAGCGGGGGCTTCCGAGACCCAGTACTTC	CASTRLAGASETQYF
once	TRBD2	TRBV28	TRBJ2-7	TGTGCCAGCACGGAGGGACCAGCGGGGCACTCCTACGAGCAGTACTTC	CASTEGPAGHSYEQYF
-	-	TRBV27	TRBJ2-2	TGTGCCAGCAGTTTATCCCAGACAGCGAACACCGGGGAGCTGTTTTTT	CASSLSQTANTGELFF
-	TRBD1	TRBV19	TRBJ1-1	TGTGCCAGTAGTGTGGACAGGGGGAACACTGAAGCTTTCTTT	CASSVDRGNTEAFF
-	TRBD2	TRBV27	TRBJ2-1	TGTGCCAGCAGTTTCGGGGGGAGCTCCTACAATGAGCAGTTCTTC	CASSFGGSSYNEQFF
-	-	TRBV5-6	TRBJ2-3	TGTGCCAGCAGCTTGAACGGGAGAGGAGATACGCAGTATTTT	CASSLNGRGDTQYF
once	TRBD2	TRBV14	TRBJ2-1	TGTGCCAGCAGCCAAGGGAGCGGGAGGGGGTACAATGAGCAGTTCTTC	CASSQGSGRGYNEQFF
once	TRBD1	TRBV5-1	TRBJ2-1	TGCGCCAGCAGCTTGGCGGGACAGGTATACAATGAGCAGTTCTTC	CASSLAGQVYNEQFF
-	TRBD1	TRBV6-1	TRBJ1-1	TGTGCCAGCAGTGACAGGGGGCGGATGAACACTGAAGCTTTCTTT	CASSDRGRMNTEAFF
once	-	TRBV9	TRBJ2-7	TGTGCCAGCAGCAAGAGATCCGCCGGGGCCTACGAGCAGTACTTC	CASSKRSAGAYEQYF
-	TRBD1	TRBV6-5	TRBJ1-2	TGTGCCAGCAGACGGACAGGGGAAGGCTACACCTTC	CASRRTGEGYTF
-	-	TRBV9	TRBJ1-4	TGTGCCAGCAATGGCGGCCAGGGTAATGAAAAACTGTTTTTT	CASNGGQGNEKLFF
-	-	TRBV6-1	TRBJ2-5	TGTGCCAGCAGTGACAAAGACAGACACCTACAACAAGAGACCCAGTACTTC	CASSDKDRHLQQETQYF
-	-	TRBV7-2	TRBJ2-2	TGTGCCAGCAGCTTAAAGTTCTCGGTCGGGGAGCTGTTTTTT	CASSLKFSVGELFF
-	TRBD2	TRBV5-1	TRBJ2-1	TGCGCCAGCAGCGCAGCGGGATCCCGAGAGGATGAGCAGTTCTTC	CASSAAGSREDEQFF
-	-	TRBV30	TRBJ2-7	TGTGCCTGGAGTGAGACATCCTCCTACGAGCAGTACTTC	CAWSETSSYEQYF
-	-	TRBV10-3	TRBJ1-4	TGTGCCATCAGTGAAAGGGGGGGGCCTAATGAAAAACTGTTTTTT	CAISERGGPNEKLFF
-	TRBD1	TRBV29-1	TRBJ2-7	TGCAGCGTTATTCGGCCAGGGGGTTACGAGCAGTACTTC	CSVIRPGGYEQYF
-	TRBD1	TRBV7-2	TRBJ2-1	TGTGCCAGCAGCTTAGAGGGGGCCTCCTACAATGAGCAGTTCTTC	CASSLEGASYNEQFF
-	TRBD1	TRBV27	TRBJ2-3	TGTGCCAGCAGTACGACAGGGGTTGCAGATACGCAGTATTTT	CASSTTGVADTQYF
-	TRBD1	TRBV6-1	TRBJ1-2	TGTGCCAGCAGTGAAGCTCAGGGGGACTATGGCTACACCTTC	CASSEAQGDYGYTF
-	-	TRBV9	TRBJ1-2	TGTGCCAGCAGCGTAGATCTGGGGGCGAGGTATGGCTACACCTTC	CASSVDLGARYGYTF
-	-	TRBV10-3	TRBJ1-1	TGTGCCATCACTTCGACAGGGAACACTGAAGCTTTCTTT	CAITSTGNTEAFF
-	TRBD2	TRBV19	TRBJ2-1	TGTGCCTCGGCTAGCGGGCTTCACAATGAGCAGTTCTTC	CASASGLHNEQFF
-	TRBD1	TRBV6-5	TRBJ2-7	TGTGCCAGCAGTTACTCGGACAGGGGGTCCTACGAGCAGTACTTC	CASSYSDRGSYEQYF
-	-	TRBV5-3	TRBJ2-3	TGTGCCAGAAGCGAGTCAGATACGCAGTATTTT	CARSESDTQYF
-	-	TRBV6-1	TRBJ1-3	TGTGCCAGCAGTGGGCTCTCTGGAAACACCATATATTTT	CASSGLSGNTIYF
-	TRBD2	TRBV6-5	TRBJ2-4	TGTGCCAGCAGTTACGGGAGGGTCGGGTACTTC	CASSYGRVGYF
-	-	TRBV28	TRBJ1-1	TGTGCCAGCAGTCTCATAGGGGCGAGGAGCACTGAAGCTTTCTTT	CASSLIGARSTEAFF
once	-	TRBV5-1	TRBJ2-5	TGCGCCAGCAGCGGCGGGACGGGGGAGACCCAGTACTTC	CASSGGTGETQYF
-	TRBD2	TRBV4-2	TRBJ2-1	TGTGCCAGCAGACTAGGACTAGCGGGGGGGCTGATCCATGAGCAGTTCTTC	CASRLGLAGGLIHEQFF
-	-	TRBV19	TRBJ1-2	TGTGCCAGTAATTCGGGTTCTGGCTACACCTTC	CASNSGSGYTF
-	-	TRBV28	TRBJ2-7	TGTGCCAGCAGTTCGACCCCTAGCTACGAGCAGTACTTC	CASSSTPSYEQYF
-	TRBD1	TRBV9	TRBJ2-3	TGTGCCAGCAGCCTCAGGACAGGGGGCACAGATACGCAGTATTTT	CASSLRTGGTDTQYF
-	TRBD1	TRBV19	TRBJ1-4	TGTGCCAGTAGTAGACAGGGGATTGAAAAACTGTTTTTT	CASSRQGIEKLFF
-	-	TRBV15	TRBJ2-5	TGTGCCACCAGCATGGGATGGGGCGGAATTCAAGAGACCCAGTACTTC	CATSMGWGGIQETQYF
-	-	TRBV30	TRBJ2-2	TGTGCCTGGAGTGTACGCGGGTTGGGACTCTTCCGGCCCGGGGAGCTGTTTTTT	CAWSVRGLGLFRPGELFF
-	TRBD1	TRBV23-1	TRBJ2-1	TGCGCCAGCAGAGACAGGGGGACAGGTTCCTACAATGAGCAGTTCTTC	CASRDRGTGSYNEQFF
-	-	TRBV18	TRBJ1-2	TGTGCCAGCTCACCACAACTCAGGGTAGAGTATGGCTACACCTTC	CASSPQLRVEYGYTF
-	TRBD1	TRBV18	TRBJ2-7	TGTGCCAGCTCGCCGGGACAGGGAAGGGGTTGGGAGCAGTACTTC	CASSPGQGRGWEQYF
-	TRBD2	TRBV7-6	TRBJ2-5	TGTGCCAGCAGCACTAGCGGGGGGGATGAGACCCAGTACTTC	CASSTSGGDETQYF
-	-	TRBV13	TRBJ2-3	TGTGCCAGCAGCTTAGAGGGGTCGCAGCTTGGGTTAACAGATACGCAGTATTTT	CASSLEGSQLGLTDTQYF
-	-	TRBV5-6	TRBJ1-3	TGTGCCAGCAGCTTGCCAGGGGCTGGAAACACCATATATTTT	CASSLPGAGNTIYF
few	-	TRBV10-3	TRBJ1-2	TGTGCCATCAGTACGGGGACAAGAAACTATGGCTACACCTTC	CAISTGTRNYGYTF
-	TRBD1	TRBV19	TRBJ1-2	TGTGCCAGTAGTTCGGACAGGGGGAGTAGTAACTATGGCTACACCTTC	CASSSDRGSSNYGYTF
-	TRBD2	TRBV5-1	TRBJ2-7	TGCGCCAGCAGGGATGGGGGGGGACTTCATACCTACGAGCAGTACTTC	CASRDGGGLHTYEQYF
-	-	TRBV6-1	TRBJ1-1	TGTGCCAGCGCACCAGAGAACACTGAAGCTTTCTTT	CASAPENTEAFF